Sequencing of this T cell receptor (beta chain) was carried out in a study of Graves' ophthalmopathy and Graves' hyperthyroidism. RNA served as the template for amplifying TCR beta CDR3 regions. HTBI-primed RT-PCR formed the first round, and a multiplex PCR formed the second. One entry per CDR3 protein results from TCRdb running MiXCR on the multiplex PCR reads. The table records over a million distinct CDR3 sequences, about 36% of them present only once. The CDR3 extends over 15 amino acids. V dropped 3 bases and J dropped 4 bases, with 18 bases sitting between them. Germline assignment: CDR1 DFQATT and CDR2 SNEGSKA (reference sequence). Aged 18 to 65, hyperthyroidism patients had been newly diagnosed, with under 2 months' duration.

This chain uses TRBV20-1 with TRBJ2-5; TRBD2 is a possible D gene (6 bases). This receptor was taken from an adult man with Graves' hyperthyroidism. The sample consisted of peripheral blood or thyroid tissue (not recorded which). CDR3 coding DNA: TGCAGTGCTAGGAGTTGGCCAAACGGGAGAGAGACCCAGTACTTC. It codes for CSARSWPNGRETQYF.